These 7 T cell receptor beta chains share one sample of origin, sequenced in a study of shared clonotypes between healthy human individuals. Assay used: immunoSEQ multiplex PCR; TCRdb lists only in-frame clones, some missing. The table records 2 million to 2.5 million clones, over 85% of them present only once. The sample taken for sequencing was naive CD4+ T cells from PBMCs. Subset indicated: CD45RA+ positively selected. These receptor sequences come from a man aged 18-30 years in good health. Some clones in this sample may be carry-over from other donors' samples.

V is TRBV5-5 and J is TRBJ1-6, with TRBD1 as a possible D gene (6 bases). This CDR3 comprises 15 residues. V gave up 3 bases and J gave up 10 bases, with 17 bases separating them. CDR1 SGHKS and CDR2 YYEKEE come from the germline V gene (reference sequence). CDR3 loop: CASSYPGTKNSPLHF. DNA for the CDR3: TGTGCCAGCAGCTACCCGGGGACAAAAAACTCACCCCTCCACTTT.

For the CDR3, the DNA is TGTGCCAGCTCCATACCTATCCCGAACACTGAAGCTTTCTTT. Translation: CASSIPIPNTEAFF. The chain links TRBV18 to TRBJ1-1; D is undetermined. Germline CDR1 and CDR2: KGHSH and LQKENI. This CDR3 contains 14 residues. Trimming took 6 bases from V and 1 from J, leaving 12 bases between them. The complete variable domain, with remaining parts taken from reference TRBV18 and TRBJ1-1, reads NAGVMQNPRHLVRRRGQEARLRCSPMKGHSHVYWYRQLPEEGLKFMVYLQKENIIDESGMPKERFSAEFPKEGPSILRIQQVVRGDSAAYFCASSIPIPNTEAFFGQGTRLTVV.

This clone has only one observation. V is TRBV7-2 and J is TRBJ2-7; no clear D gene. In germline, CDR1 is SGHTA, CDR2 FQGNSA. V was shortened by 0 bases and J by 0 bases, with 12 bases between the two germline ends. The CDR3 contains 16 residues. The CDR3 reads CASSLALAASSYEQYF. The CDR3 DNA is TGTGCCAGCAGCTTAGCGTTGGCGGCTAGCTCCTACGAGCAGTACTTC.

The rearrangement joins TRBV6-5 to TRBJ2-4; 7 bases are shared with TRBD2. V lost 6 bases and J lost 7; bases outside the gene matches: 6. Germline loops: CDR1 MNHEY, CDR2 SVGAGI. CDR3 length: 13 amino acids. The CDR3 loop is CASSPPGRNIQYF. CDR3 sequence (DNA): TGTGCCAGCAGCCCCCCCGGGAGGAACATTCAGTACTTC.

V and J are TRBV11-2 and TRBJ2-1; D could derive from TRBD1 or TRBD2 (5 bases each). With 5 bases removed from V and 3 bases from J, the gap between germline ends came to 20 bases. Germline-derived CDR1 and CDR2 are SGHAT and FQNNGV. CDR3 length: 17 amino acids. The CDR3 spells CASSQGFSGTGYNEQFF. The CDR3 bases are TGTGCCAGCAGCCAGGGATTTTCGGGGACGGGCTACAATGAGCAGTTCTTC.

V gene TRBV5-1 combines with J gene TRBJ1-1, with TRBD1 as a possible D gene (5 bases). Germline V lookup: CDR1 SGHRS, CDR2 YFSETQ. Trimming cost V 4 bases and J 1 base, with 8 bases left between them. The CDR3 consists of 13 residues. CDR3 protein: CASSRGRNTEAFF. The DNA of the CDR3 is TGCGCCAGCAGCAGGGGTCGGAACACTGAAGCTTTCTTT.

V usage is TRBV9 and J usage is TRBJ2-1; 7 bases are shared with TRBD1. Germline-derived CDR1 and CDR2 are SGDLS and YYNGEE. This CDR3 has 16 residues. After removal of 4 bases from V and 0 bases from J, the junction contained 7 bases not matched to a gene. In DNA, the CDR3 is TGTGCCAGCAGCAGGGGGCGGACCGGCTCCTACAATGAGCAGTTCTTC. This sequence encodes CASSRGRTGSYNEQFF.